These T cell receptor beta chains were read from a single sample in a study of blood T cell repertoires in COVID-19. Assay used: immunoSEQ multiplex PCR; TCRdb lists only in-frame clones, some missing. The data contain a few hundred thousand clones, approximately 86% of them seen just once; the ten biggest clones take up 4% to 5%. Sequences were obtained from PBMCs or T cells enriched from blood (not recorded which). These receptors came from a woman between 40 and 55 years old with acute COVID-19. Each CDR3 is given with its conserved first and last residue.

V,length,CDR3
TRBV4-2,13,CASSQESSYGYTF
TRBV6-5,16,CASSYSLNSGANVLTF
TRBV10-3,16,CAISLGQMHSNQPQHF
TRBV19,17,CASSIVSSRSSYNEQFF
TRBV10-3,18,CAIKGGRSAPSSYNEQFF
TRBV6-2/TRBV6-3,15,CASSYDGHPSYEQYF
TRBV5-1,15,CASSVERSSYNEQFF
TRBV14,14,CASSQDRGRETQYF
TRBV15,16,CATSPGQGVYNQPQHF
TRBV6-6,17,CASSPSAGVRGNTEAFF
TRBV7-9,19,CASSLGGLAGELATDTQYF